This paragraph reports one TCR beta chain. Antigen: not known. These data are taken from a study of OX40 agonist ivuxolimab in advanced cancers. Across the study: Hepatocellular carcinoma, melanoma, renal cell or head and neck cancer occurred in dose-escalation patients. Study results and limitations: With doses of 0.1 to 3.0 mg/kg, CD4+ and CD8+ blood T cells had undergone clonal expansion by week 6.

Measured with immunoSEQ multiplex PCR; TCRdb has only the in-frame clones, and not every one. The table shows around 94,000 clones, with approximately 89% occurring only once. Germline lookup yields CDR1 SGHTA and CDR2 FQGNSA. V gave up 0 bases and J gave up 6 bases, with 6 bases separating them. This CDR3 has 13 amino acids. The specimen comprised CD4+ or CD8+ T cells sorted from blood, sampled in a trial of the OX40 agonist ivuxolimab. This sequence originates from an adult with an advanced solid tumor such as melanoma, head and neck, liver or kidney cancer. This rearrangement joins TRBV7-2 to TRBJ2-1, with D hard to call. DNA for the CDR3: TGTGCCAGCAGCTTAGCTCAAGCCAATGAGCAGTTCTTC. This translates into CASSLAQANEQFF.